This T cell receptor beta chain was profiled in a study of T cell repertoires in cytomegalovirus infection. For the study at large: TCR beta signatures that were public indicated CMV infection and matching HLA type.

TCRdb reanalysed the reads using MiXCR and keeps one entry per CDR3 protein. Here the sample spans about 600,000 distinct CDR3 sequences, roughly a quarter being singletons. The CDR3 consists of 15 residues. V lost 8 bases and J 5 bases, leaving 19 bases between the germline ends. General study points: Ex vivo, HLA-C-restricted CMV-specific TCR beta clonotypes prevailed over the rest of the response. The study identified carriers of CMV plus the relevant HLA from cumulative public TCR beta family frequency.

This clonotype was detected only a few times. The antigen is not known. The sequencing sample was made of CD8+ T cells from PBMCs. This rearrangement joins TRBV5-3 to TRBJ2-2; D may match TRBD1 or TRBD2 (5 bases each). TRBV5-3 is given ORF status, its function remaining uncertain. The TCR originated in a human donor in good health (CMV status not recorded). Some clones in this sample may be carry-over from other donors' samples. The CDR3 here is CASSRDPGTTGELFF. For the CDR3, the DNA is TGTGCCAGCAGTCGGGACCCCGGAACAACCGGGGAGCTGTTTTTT.